This is a list of T cell receptor beta chains from one sample in a study of shared clonotypes between healthy human individuals. Assay: immunoSEQ multiplex PCR; the TCRdb copy retains only in-frame clones and omits some. The data contain fewer than 800,000 clones, under 95% of them seen just once; the ten biggest clones take up 24%. Sequencing input: naive CD8+ T cells sorted from blood. The receptors were gathered from a man younger than 45 in good health. The CDR3 runs from the conserved cysteine through the conserved F or W. A D gene is named only where the DNA matches it firmly. Where a row states a size, it is once, few, many or the class of an expanded clone; other rows omit it.

v_call	clone_size	cdr3_length	j_call	d_call	cdr3_nt	cdr3_aa
TRBV27	NA	12	TRBJ1-5	NA	TGTGCCAGCAGCTCGGGCAATCAGCCCCAGCATTTT	CASSSGNQPQHF
TRBV6-6	NA	13	TRBJ1-1	NA	TGTGCCAGCAGTTACTTGGGGTACACTGAAGCTTTCTTT	CASSYLGYTEAFF
TRBV6-5	NA	14	TRBJ2-7	TRBD1	TGTGCCAGCAGTTATTCCGGGACAGCCTACGAGCAGTACTTC	CASSYSGTAYEQYF
TRBV15	NA	14	TRBJ2-7	TRBD1	TGTGCCACCAGCCAACAGGGGTCAACCTACGAGCAGTACTTC	CATSQQGSTYEQYF
TRBV11-2	NA	16	TRBJ2-7	NA	TGTGCCAGCAGCCCCAGCGATCTTATCTGGACCTACGAGCAGTACTTC	CASSPSDLIWTYEQYF
TRBV27	NA	13	TRBJ2-7	TRBD1	TGTGCCAGCAGTTATACAGGGGACTACGAGCAGTACTTC	CASSYTGDYEQYF
TRBV28	NA	15	TRBJ1-4	NA	TGTGCCAGCAGGATCCCGGGAGGTAGTCATGAAAAACTGTTTTTT	CASRIPGGSHEKLFF
TRBV18	NA	16	TRBJ2-5	TRBD2	TGTGCCAGCTCACAGACTAGCGGAGGGGGGGAAGAGACCCAGTACTTC	CASSQTSGGGEETQYF
TRBV11-2	NA	15	TRBJ2-7	NA	TGTGCCAGCAGCTTCAGCGCACTTAGCTCCTACGAGCAGTACTTC	CASSFSALSSYEQYF
TRBV4-1	NA	15	TRBJ1-2	NA	TGCGCCAGCAGCCAAGTCCTTGGGTTTGACTATGGCTACACCTTC	CASSQVLGFDYGYTF
TRBV29-1	NA	14	TRBJ2-5	NA	TGCAGCGTTGAATTGGCAGCCCTCGGAGAGACCCAGTACTTC	CSVELAALGETQYF
TRBV7-8	NA	15	TRBJ2-7	NA	TGTGCCAGCAGCTTATCCAGAGGGCTTAGCTACGAGCAGTACTTC	CASSLSRGLSYEQYF
TRBV27	few	14	TRBJ1-5	NA	TGTGCCAGCAGTCCGAAGTTAGGCAATCAGCCCCAGCATTTT	CASSPKLGNQPQHF
TRBV5-5	NA	14	TRBJ1-2	NA	TGTGCCAGCAGCTTGGGACCCGAAGACTATGGCTACACCTTC	CASSLGPEDYGYTF
TRBV15	NA	20	TRBJ2-3	TRBD2	TGTGCCACCAGCAGAGATCCCCCCTTTAGCGGGAGGGGAGGTACAGATACGCAGTATTTT	CATSRDPPFSGRGGTDTQYF
TRBV5-5	few	14	TRBJ1-1	NA	TGTGCCAGCAGCTTCCCGGGGACGAGCACTGAAGCTTTCTTT	CASSFPGTSTEAFF
TRBV9	once	15	TRBJ2-3	NA	TGTGCCAGCAGCGTAGATGGGGCTAGCACAGATACGCAGTATTTT	CASSVDGASTDTQYF
TRBV7-9	NA	13	TRBJ1-1	NA	TGTGCCAGCAGCCAGGCGGTCGCCAGTGAAGCTTTCTTT	CASSQAVASEAFF
TRBV4-1	NA	14	TRBJ2-7	TRBD1	TGCGCCAGCAGCCAAGGGACAGGGGTCTACGAGCAGTACTTC	CASSQGTGVYEQYF
TRBV9	NA	13	TRBJ2-2	NA	TGTGCCAGCAGCGAGACAAACACCGGGGAGCTGTTTTTT	CASSETNTGELFF
TRBV6-4	NA	23	TRBJ2-1	TRBD2	TGTGCCAGCAGTGACAGGGGGCGAGGTCCTAGCGGGAAAAGGACCCACCGTCAGGATGAGCAGTTCTTC	CASSDRGRGPSGKRTHRQDEQFF
TRBV6-6	once	13	TRBJ2-5	NA	TGTGCCAGCAGTTATCAGGGGGGGGAGACCCAGTACTTC	CASSYQGGETQYF
TRBV7-9	NA	14	TRBJ2-1	TRBD1	TGTGCCAGCAGCCTGGGACAGGAGTACAATGAGCAGTTCTTC	CASSLGQEYNEQFF
TRBV10-3	NA	13	TRBJ2-7	TRBD2	TGTGCCATCAAAACGGGAGGTTCCTACGAGCAGTACTTC	CAIKTGGSYEQYF
TRBV7-4	NA	13	TRBJ1-2	NA	TGTGCCAGCAGCTATGGGACTAGAAATGGCTACACCTTC	CASSYGTRNGYTF
TRBV27	once	14	TRBJ1-5	NA	TGTGCCAGCGCCCTCTGGGGGCCCAATCAGCCCCAGCATTTT	CASALWGPNQPQHF
TRBV19	once	13	TRBJ1-4	NA	TGTGCCAGTATGGCAGGGCCTCGGGAAAAACTGTTTTTT	CASMAGPREKLFF
TRBV27	NA	16	TRBJ1-5	NA	TGTGCCAGCAGTCACAGTACAGACAGTCCAAATCAGCCCCAGCATTTT	CASSHSTDSPNQPQHF
TRBV29-1	NA	14	TRBJ2-2	NA	TGCAGCGTAGCTGAGGGGTTTGACACCGGGGAGCTGTTTTTT	CSVAEGFDTGELFF
TRBV9	NA	13	TRBJ2-1	NA	TGTGCCAGCCAAGGACGGTCCTACAATGAGCAGTTCTTC	CASQGRSYNEQFF
TRBV10-3	NA	15	TRBJ2-3	TRBD2	TGTGCCATCAGTGACTTACTAGCGGGGGCAGATACGCAGTATTTT	CAISDLLAGADTQYF